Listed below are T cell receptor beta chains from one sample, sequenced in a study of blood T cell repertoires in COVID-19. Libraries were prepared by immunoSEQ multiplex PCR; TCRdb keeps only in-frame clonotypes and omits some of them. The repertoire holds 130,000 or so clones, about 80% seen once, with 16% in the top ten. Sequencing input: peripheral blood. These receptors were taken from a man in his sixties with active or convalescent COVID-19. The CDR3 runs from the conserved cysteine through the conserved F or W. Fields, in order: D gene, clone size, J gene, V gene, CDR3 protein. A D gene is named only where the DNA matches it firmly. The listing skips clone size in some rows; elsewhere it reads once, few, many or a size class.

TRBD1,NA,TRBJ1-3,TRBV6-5,CASSYSDRGGNTIYF
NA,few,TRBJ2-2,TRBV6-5,CASSPLRNTGELFF
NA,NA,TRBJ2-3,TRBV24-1,CATAGVGTQYF
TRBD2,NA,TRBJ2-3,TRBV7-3,CASSKLAGGTDTQYF
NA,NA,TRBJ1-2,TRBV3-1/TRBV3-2,CASRPGQNYGYTF
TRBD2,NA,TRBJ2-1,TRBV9,CASSVGGTSDPFLNEQFF
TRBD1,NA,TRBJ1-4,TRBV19,CASGDRASTNEKLFF
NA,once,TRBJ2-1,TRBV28,CASSSGGVGYNEQFF
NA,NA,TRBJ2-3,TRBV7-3,CASSLIGGGTDTQYF
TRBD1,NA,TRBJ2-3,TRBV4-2,CASSQKDRVGTDTQYF
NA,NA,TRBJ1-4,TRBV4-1,CASSQGVISATNEKLFF
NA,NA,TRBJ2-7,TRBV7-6,CASSLGHAIYEQYF
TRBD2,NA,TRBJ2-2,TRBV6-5,CASRRPGGNTGELFF
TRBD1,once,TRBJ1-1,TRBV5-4,CASQGQDGGNTEAFF
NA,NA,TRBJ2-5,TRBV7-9,CASSLAPQDQETQYF
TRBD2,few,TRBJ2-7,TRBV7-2,CASSLVTEGGHEQYF
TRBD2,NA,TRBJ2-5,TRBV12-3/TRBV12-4,CASRGTSGETQYF
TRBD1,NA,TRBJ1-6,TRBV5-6,CASSLDQGAYYNSPLHF
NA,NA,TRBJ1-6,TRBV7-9,CASSLVGGLRSPLHF
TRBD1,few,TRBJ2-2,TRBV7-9,CASSPGTGVTGELFF
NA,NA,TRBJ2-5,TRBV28,CASSSRVTGEETQYF
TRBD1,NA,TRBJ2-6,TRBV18,CASSPPRRQGASGANVLTF
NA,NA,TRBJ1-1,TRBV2,CASRTQGRNTEAFF
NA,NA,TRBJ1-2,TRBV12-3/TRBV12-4,CASSLGQSYGYTF
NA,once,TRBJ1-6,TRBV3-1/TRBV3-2,CASRLDGWGDSPLHF
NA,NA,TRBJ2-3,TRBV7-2,CASSPGRGSTDTQYF
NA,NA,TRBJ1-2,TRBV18,CASAKGDYGYTF
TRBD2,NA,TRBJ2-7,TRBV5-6,CASSLTGREQYF
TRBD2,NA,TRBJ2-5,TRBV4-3,CASSQVRTSGRSGGTQYF
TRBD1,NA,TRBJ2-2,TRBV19,CASTPLTLRGQGASRSGELFF
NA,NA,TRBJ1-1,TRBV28,CASSPTGTRTEAFF
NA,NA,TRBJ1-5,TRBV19,CASSPGVFNQPQHF
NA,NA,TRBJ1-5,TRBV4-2,CASSQEVLGGSNQPQHF
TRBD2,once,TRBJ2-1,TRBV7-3,CASSLSAGPLNEQFF
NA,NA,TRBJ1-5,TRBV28,CASYANGRGGPNQPQHF
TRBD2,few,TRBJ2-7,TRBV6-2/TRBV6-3,CASSRTSGISYEQYF
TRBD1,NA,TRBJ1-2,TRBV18,CASSPSQGAYYGYTF
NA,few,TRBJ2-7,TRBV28,CASSLQGFDGEQYF
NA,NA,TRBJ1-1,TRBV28,CASSSMNTEAFF
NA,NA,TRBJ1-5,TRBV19,CASSLLRLGGNQPQHF
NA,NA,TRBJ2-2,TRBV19,CASSMNRETGELFF
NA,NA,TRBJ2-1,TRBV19,CASSNTGGIHEQFF
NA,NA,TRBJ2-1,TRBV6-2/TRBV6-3,CASSYSEAWSYNEQFF
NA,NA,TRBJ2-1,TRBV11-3,CASSLGQVNTEQFF
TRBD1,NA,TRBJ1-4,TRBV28,CASSPTTGGGEKLFF
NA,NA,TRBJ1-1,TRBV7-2,CASSLRHGAFF
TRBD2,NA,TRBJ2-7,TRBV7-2,CATSGGLAGDEQYF
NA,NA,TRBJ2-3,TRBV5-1,CASSPGALIDTQYF
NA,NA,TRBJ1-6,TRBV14,CASSQGGGSPLHF
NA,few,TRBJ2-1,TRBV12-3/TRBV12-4,CASSLTRAYEQFF
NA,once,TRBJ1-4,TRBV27,CASSLEGDEKLFF